The 31 T cell receptor beta chains presented below share a single source sample, sequenced in a study of blood T cells in healthy people across ages. The use of a sample-barcoded 5' primer and a J-beta primer mix characterized a second PCR of roughly 7 to 11 cycles. Using its own MiXCR run on the 5' RACE reads, TCRdb lists one record per CDR3 protein. The sample has more than 600,000 distinct CDR3 sequences, about 25% seen once; the top ten hold roughly 9%. These data are also associated with another study on T cells of mothers and their children.

Material: blood. The receptors here all came from a boy aged 10-17 years in good health.

The chain combines TRBV6-1 with TRBJ2-4, with a possible D match to TRBD2 (6 bases). V was clipped by 4 bases and J by 0 bases, with 10 bases between them. The germline V gene has CDR1 MNHNS and CDR2 SASEGT. The CDR3 sequence is 15 residues long. CDR3: CASSVGGLAKNIQYF. The CDR3 DNA reads TGTGCCAGCAGTGTGGGGGGTCTAGCCAAAAACATTCAGTACTTC.

This clonotype was seen only a few times. A junction boundary mismatches the germline segment, possibly from a read error. The chain carries TRBV20-1 and TRBJ1-1; D ambiguous. The CDR3 runs 9 residues. Germline V CDR1 and CDR2: DFQATT, SNEGSKA (reference sequence). In DNA form, the CDR3 reads TGCAGTGTTAGACCTGAAGCTTTCTTT. Amino acids: CSVRPEAFF.

The chain carries TRBV9 and TRBJ2-7; 9 bases match TRBD2. V lost 3 bases and J lost 5; bases outside the gene matches: 6. Germline assignment: CDR1 SGDLS and CDR2 YYNGEE. CDR3 length equals 14 residues. CDR3 amino acids: CASSAGTSPHEQYF. In DNA, the CDR3 is TGTGCCAGCAGCGCCGGGACTAGCCCCCACGAGCAGTACTTC.

The V call is TRBV4-1, the J call TRBJ2-7; 7 positions match TRBD1. Germline CDR1 and CDR2: MGHRA and YSYEKL. J gave up 5 bases and V 4 bases, and 14 bases lay outside the gene matches. The CDR3 has 16 amino acids. In DNA, the CDR3 is TGCGCCAGCAGCCCCCCGGGACAGACGTTTTTGGACGAGCAGTACTTC. It codes for CASSPPGQTFLDEQYF.

V is TRBV12-3 or TRBV12-4 and J is TRBJ2-6; D uncertain. V lost 3 bases and J 0 bases, leaving 6 bases between the germline ends. This CDR3 is built from 15 residues. The CDR3 spells CASSFLPSGANVLTF. CDR3 nucleotide sequence: TGTGCCAGCAGTTTTCTTCCCTCTGGGGCCAACGTCCTGACTTTC.

The J gene is TRBJ2-7, the V gene TRBV5-1; unclear D gene. V was shortened by 0 bases and J by 4 bases, with 14 bases between the two germline ends. Germline values: CDR1 SGHRS, CDR2 YFSETQ. This CDR3 spans 15 amino acids. Here the CDR3 reads CASSLDPGSMYEQYF. The CDR3 region has the DNA TGCGCCAGCAGCTTGGACCCAGGATCCATGTACGAGCAGTACTTC. The complete variable domain, with remaining parts taken from reference TRBV5-1 and TRBJ2-7, reads KAGVTQTPRYLIKTRGQQVTLSCSPISGHRSVSWYQQTPGQGLQFLFEYFSETQRNKGNFPGRFSGRQFSNSRSEMNVSTLELGDSALYLCASSLDPGSMYEQYFGPGTRLTVT.

This clonotype was seen more than once but under ten times. The chain links TRBV5-1 to TRBJ2-5, with a tentative D call TRBD2 (5 bases). Trimming took 4 bases from V and 5 from J, leaving 18 bases between them. There are 15 residues in the CDR3. Germline V gene data show CDR1 as SGHRS and CDR2 as YFSETQ. The DNA of the CDR3 is TGCGCCAGCAGCCGCCGGGGTCCGTTCGGGGAGACCCAGTACTTC. Residues: CASSRRGPFGETQYF.

This clonotype was observed a handful of times. The chain carries TRBV7-9 and TRBJ2-1; the match to TRBD2 covers 8 bases. The ends lost 5 bases at V and 4 bases at J; junction bases unmatched: 13. Germline lookup yields CDR1 SEHNR and CDR2 FQNEAQ (reference sequence). The CDR3 sequence is 17 residues long. The CDR3 coding sequence is TGTGCCAGCAGCGAAACCGGACTAGCCCCGAGATACAATGAGCAGTTCTTC. Translated: CASSETGLAPRYNEQFF.

This chain connects TRBV2 to TRBJ2-4; D is possibly TRBD1 or TRBD2 (5 bases each). V was cut by 8 bases and J by 6 bases, with 11 bases left in between. CDR1 is SNHLY, CDR2 FYNNEI, per germline. The CDR3 totals 12 residues. The CDR3 protein is CASLGPRNIQYF. CDR3 DNA sequence: TGTGCCAGCCTGGGACCCCGAAACATTCAGTACTTC.

This clonotype was found a few times. This rearrangement joins TRBV28 to TRBJ1-5; D remains unclear. The CDR3 has 14 amino acids. Germline V gives CDR1 MDHEN, CDR2 SYDVKM. V lost 3 bases and J lost 3, with 9 bases in between. This CDR3 reads CASSFGMINQPQHF. DNA for the CDR3: TGTGCCAGCAGTTTCGGAATGATCAATCAGCCCCAGCATTTT.

This clonotype has only a few counts. The chain combines TRBV5-1 with TRBJ2-2; D unresolved. This CDR3 contains 14 residues. The V end lost 0 bases, the J end lost 6 bases, and 9 bases lay between the germline ends. In germline, CDR1 is SGHRS, CDR2 YFSETQ. In nucleotides, the CDR3 is TGCGCCAGCAGCTTGGTAATCCGGGCCGGGGAGCTGTTTTTT. This gives the protein CASSLVIRAGELFF.

The chain employs TRBV29-1 and TRBJ2-7; D gene ambiguous. The V gene's germline CDR1 is SQVTM and CDR2 ANQGSEA. This CDR3 contains 12 residues. V lost 8 bases, J lost 0 bases, and 11 bases lay in between. CDR3 amino acids: CSTQVNSYEQYF. The DNA of the CDR3 is TGCAGCACCCAGGTCAACTCCTACGAGCAGTACTTC.

V gene TRBV5-1 combines with J gene TRBJ2-5, with D tentatively TRBD2 (5 bases). The length of the CDR3 is 15 residues. From germline, CDR1 is SGHRS and CDR2 YFSETQ. Trimming pared 2 bases from V and 3 bases from J, leaving 14 bases between. CDR3 sequence: CASSLLGFFEETQYF. The CDR3 DNA reads TGCGCCAGCAGCTTACTAGGATTCTTTGAAGAGACCCAGTACTTC.

There are a few counts of this clonotype. CDR3 protein: CASSLSPQGGTYEQYF. In DNA, the CDR3 is TGTGCCAGCAGCTTAAGCCCACAGGGGGGGACCTACGAGCAGTACTTC. This rearrangement joins TRBV7-8 to TRBJ2-5, with a possible D match to TRBD1 (8 bases). The better agreement between TRBJ2-7 and the DNA end casts doubt on the J call. Looked up from germline, CDR1 is SGHVS and CDR2 is FQNEAQ. This CDR3 region has 16 residues.

The V call is TRBV7-2, the J call TRBJ2-2; 8 bases fit TRBD1. V gave up 5 bases and J gave up 1 base; unmatched junction bases: 12. The germline gives CDR1 SGHTA, CDR2 FQGNSA. The CDR3 totals 18 residues. The CDR3 nucleotides are TGTGCCAGCAGCCAGTCTTCGACAGGGGACTTGAACACCGGGGAGCTGTTTTTT. Translated: CASSQSSTGDLNTGELFF.

The V gene is TRBV6-4, the J gene TRBJ2-5, with 8 bases fitting TRBD2. The end of the DNA fits TRBJ2-7 better, so the J call may be wrong. Germline-derived CDR1 and CDR2 are MRHNA and SNTAGT. The CDR3 extends over 13 amino acids. CDR3 nucleotide sequence: TGTGCCAGCGGACGGAAGCGGGAGTACGAGCAGTACTTC. Translated: CASGRKREYEQYF.

This chain uses TRBV7-8 with TRBJ2-3, with D possibly TRBD1 on 6 matching bases. This CDR3 spans 12 amino acids. Germline values: CDR1 SGHVS, CDR2 FQNEAQ. The ends were cut back, 4 bases at V and 13 bases at J, with 15 bases in the middle. The CDR3 here is CASSWGPRGKYF. CDR3 sequence (DNA): TGTGCCAGCAGCTGGGGACCAAGGGGGAAGTATTTT.

V and J are TRBV20-1 and TRBJ2-5; TRBD1 might be the D (5 bases). With 0 bases removed from V and 2 bases from J, the gap between germline ends came to 10 bases. From germline, CDR1 is DFQATT and CDR2 SNEGSKA (reference sequence). This CDR3 spans 14 amino acids. The CDR3 nucleotides are TGCAGTGCTAGAGATTGGCAGGGTCAAGAGACCCAGTACTTC. Translating gives CSARDWQGQETQYF.

In its sample, this clonotype was seen once. Here the CDR3 reads CASSLAKGRGRLLSYEQYF. The CDR3 nucleotides are TGTGCCAGCAGCTTGGCCAAGGGGCGCGGGAGGTTACTATCCTACGAGCAGTACTTC. This chain links TRBV5-6 with TRBJ2-5; 8 bases map to TRBD2. The last part of the DNA fits TRBJ2-7 better; the J call may be wrong. CDR1 is SGHDT and CDR2 is YYEEEE in the germline V gene. The CDR3 runs 19 residues.

This clonotype was detected only a few times. The J gene is TRBJ2-1, the V gene TRBV7-2; D is ambiguous. The ends were cut back, 3 bases at V and 8 bases at J, with 11 bases in the middle. CDR3 length: 13 residues. The V gene's germline CDR1 is SGHTA and CDR2 FQGNSA. This chain's CDR3 is CASSFLFIDEQFF. CDR3 in DNA: TGTGCCAGCAGCTTTCTCTTTATAGATGAGCAGTTCTTC.

CDR3 in DNA: TGTGCCAGCAACCGACAGTACACAGATACGCAGTATTTT. Translating gives CASNRQYTDTQYF. The gene calls are TRBV2 and TRBJ2-3; tentative D call: TRBD1 (5 bases). Trimming took off 7 bases at V and 2 bases at J, with 10 bases between the two ends. This CDR3 has 13 residues. CDR1 and CDR2 from the germline V gene are SNHLY and FYNNEI.

Worth noting for this clonotype: An end of the junction does not agree with germline; a read error may underlie this. The CDR3 loop reads CASSLGLGDNEQLF. The CDR3 DNA reads as TGCGCCAGCAGCTTGGGTCTAGGGGACAATGAGCAGTTGTTC. The rearrangement joins TRBV5-1 to TRBJ2-5; D is perhaps TRBD1 (6 bases). There are 14 residues in the CDR3. Germline V gene lookup returns CDR1 SGHRS and CDR2 YFSETQ.

This clonotype was recorded a few times. The CDR3 DNA reads TGCAGCGTTCTCCTAAGCGGTAATGAAAAACTGTTTTTT. Translation: CSVLLSGNEKLFF. The chain joins TRBV29-1 to TRBJ1-4; D call uncertain. V shed 5 bases and J shed 4 bases, with 11 bases lying between them. CDR3 size: 13 residues. Germline values: CDR1 SQVTM, CDR2 ANQGSEA.

This chain links TRBV29-1 with TRBJ1-3, with a possible D match to TRBD1 (6 bases). CDR3 length: 14 residues. The germline V gene has CDR1 SQVTM and CDR2 ANQGSEA. Trimming took off 6 bases at V and 3 bases at J, with 15 bases between the two ends. CDR3 residues: CSVALTGFGNTIYF. In nucleotides, the CDR3 is TGCAGCGTCGCCCTGACAGGTTTTGGAAACACCATATATTTT.

This clonotype was seen a few times. V is TRBV29-1 and J is TRBJ2-7; D not resolved. The V gene's germline CDR1 is SQVTM and CDR2 ANQGSEA. V lost 4 bases, J lost 2 bases, and 15 bases lay in between. The CDR3 sequence is 14 residues long. CDR3 DNA sequence: TGCAGCGTTGGGCTGATGGCCGTACCCTACGAGCAGTACTTC. Its protein product is CSVGLMAVPYEQYF.

This clonotype was seen more than once but under ten times. The chain joins TRBV6-5 to TRBJ1-2, with 7 positions matching TRBD1. Germline V gene lookup returns CDR1 MNHEY and CDR2 SVGAGI. The CDR3 sequence is 15 residues long. The V and J ends lost 0 bases and 8 bases, in that order; junction bases with no gene match: 9. Here the CDR3 DNA reads TGTGCCAGCAGTTACTCGACAGGGACGGAGACGGGCTACACCTTC. Amino acids: CASSYSTGTETGYTF.

This clonotype came up a few times. The chain combines TRBV28 with TRBJ2-2, with TRBD2 matching over 7 bases. Germline CDR1 and CDR2: MDHEN and SYDVKM. This CDR3 contains 18 residues. V gave up 3 bases and J gave up 1 base; unmatched junction bases: 11. CDR3 residues: CASSFFGGELQNTGELFF. CDR3 nucleotide sequence: TGTGCCAGCAGTTTTTTTGGGGGGGAGTTACAGAACACCGGGGAGCTGTTTTTT.

This chain connects TRBV20-1 to TRBJ2-4; 8 positions match TRBD2. CDR1 and CDR2 from the germline V gene are DFQATT and SNEGSKA (reference sequence). V lost 5 bases to trimming and J lost 12 bases; unmatched junction nucleotides: 12. There are 13 residues in the CDR3. The CDR3: CSAPHQAGEAQYF. For the CDR3, the DNA is TGCAGTGCTCCCCACCAAGCGGGAGAAGCTCAGTACTTC.

This clonotype has just a few counts. V and J are TRBV20-1 and TRBJ2-5, with TRBD2 matching 10 bases. Germline V gives CDR1 DFQATT, CDR2 SNEGSKA (reference sequence). This CDR3 contains 15 residues. J gave up 5 bases and V 0 bases, and 6 bases lay outside the gene matches. This CDR3 reads CSARDGAGGRETQYF. The DNA for the CDR3 is TGCAGTGCTAGAGATGGAGCGGGGGGGAGGGAGACCCAGTACTTC.

This clonotype was seen a handful of times. This rearrangement joins TRBV27 to TRBJ2-6; maybe TRBD2 (5 bases). V was pared by 2 bases and J by 0 bases, with 8 bases between. From germline, CDR1 is MNHEY and CDR2 SMNVEV (reference sequence). The CDR3 covers 16 residues. As DNA, the CDR3 is TGTGCCAGCAGTTTAACGGCGGGCTCTGGGGCCAACGTCCTGACTTTC. Its translation: CASSLTAGSGANVLTF.

This clonotype was picked up a small number of times. The chain joins TRBV4-1 to TRBJ2-7; D possibly matches TRBD1 or TRBD2 (5 bases each). Germline values: CDR1 MGHRA, CDR2 YSYEKL. This CDR3 comprises 16 residues. V shed 1 base and J shed 0 bases, with 13 bases lying between them. The CDR3 sequence: CASSQALTGTSYEQYF. Here the CDR3 DNA reads TGCGCCAGCAGCCAAGCCCTCACCGGGACCTCCTACGAGCAGTACTTC.